This TCR beta chain was identified during a study of blood T cell repertoires in COVID-19. Trimming removed 4 bases from V and 0 bases from J, with 6 bases in between. Germline V lookup: CDR1 LNHNV, CDR2 YYDKDF (reference sequence). This CDR3 has 13 amino acids. The authors' processing: Researchers report that nucleated cell counts were estimated from reference gene primer amplification. Clones were read by immunoSEQ multiplex PCR, and TCRdb kept only the in-frame ones, dropping some. That table is the source of V, J and clone size, and D and trimming were worked out from the DNA. The table shows some 220,000 clones, with more than 65% occurring only once.

This receptor was identified in a man in his forties or fifties with active or convalescent COVID-19. Specimen: peripheral blood. The chain has TRBV15 and TRBJ1-1; no clear D gene. The CDR3 protein is CATSTGVNTEAFF. The CDR3 nucleotides read TGTGCCACCAGCACCGGGGTGAACACTGAAGCTTTCTTT.